This T cell receptor beta chain is from a study of T cells in Graves' hyperthyroidism and ophthalmopathy. General study points: Blood shared most expanded thyroid clonotypes above 0.001. A model of 13 V-J pairs discriminated ophthalmopathy from stable hyperthyroidism.

Authors of the study amplified TCR beta CDR3 regions from RNA transcripts. First-round RT-PCR of the TCR CDR3 relied on the HTBI primer set. One entry per CDR3 protein results from TCRdb running MiXCR on the multiplex PCR reads. This sample has a few hundred thousand distinct CDR3 sequences, with around 14% found just once. This clonotype was counted at least ten times. Its cognate antigen is unknown. Germline assignment: CDR1 MDHEN and CDR2 SYDVKM. The CDR3 covers 16 residues. Losses at the gene ends were 6 bases for V and 5 bases for J; bases not matched to a gene: 14. Source material: blood. This clonotype originated in a woman younger than 45 with Graves' hyperthyroidism that later progressed to Graves' ophthalmopathy. V is TRBV28 and J is TRBJ2-7; 9 nucleotides agree with TRBD2. This chain's CDR3 is CASSPPPSGIGHEQYF. The CDR3 nucleotides read TGTGCCAGCAGCCCTCCCCCTAGCGGGATAGGCCACGAGCAGTACTTC.